This T cell receptor beta chain was identified during a study of T cell responses to AZD1222 COVID-19 vaccine. Study results and caveats: Compared with day 0, the breadth and depth of the Spike-specific TCR repertoire rose significantly after two doses of AZD1222.

The method was immunoSEQ multiplex PCR; TCRdb's version includes in-frame clones alone and lacks a portion of them. The sample lists about 120,000 clones; roughly nine tenths were seen once. This clone is a singleton in its sample. Its antigen is currently unknown. CDR3 length: 14 amino acids. From germline, CDR1 is SGHTA and CDR2 FQGTGA. The V and J ends lost 8 bases and 2 bases, in that order; junction bases with no gene match: 6. This TCR was sampled from an adult who received the AZD1222 COVID-19 vaccine. This chain connects TRBV7-3 to TRBJ2-3; TRBD2 agrees at 8 bases. The source material was peripheral blood, sampled 28 days after the second AZD1222 dose. The CDR3: CASGGAGATDTQYF. DNA for the CDR3: TGTGCCAGCGGGGGAGCGGGGGCCACAGATACGCAGTATTTT.